This section outlines one T cell receptor (beta chain) sequence together with its context. Its target is unknown. The data originate from a study of Graves' ophthalmopathy and Graves' hyperthyroidism. The CDR3 runs to 16 residues. Germline CDR1 is SGHTA and CDR2 is FQGTGA. The J segment lost 9 bases and the V segment lost 6 bases, leaving 16 bases of the junction unmatched. RNA transcripts served as template for amplifying TCR beta CDR3 sequences. In the first round, RT-PCR was carried out with HTBI primers, and a multiplex PCR formed the second round. Via MiXCR, TCRdb re-called the multiplex PCR reads, giving one row per CDR3 protein. Altogether 500,000 to 700,000 distinct CDR3 sequences are present, about two fifths being singletons, with the ten largest covering about 4.2%. Points from the study as a whole: Prediction of ophthalmopathy progression reached about 71% sensitivity and around 76% specificity. Blood repertoires reportedly contained most expanded thyroid clonotypes above 0.001 frequency.

Orbital computed tomography, together with clinical symptoms, serum thyroxine, TRAb and thyroid ultrasound, was used for diagnosis. The sequenced sample consisted of peripheral blood or thyroid tissue (not recorded which). The clonotype was recovered from an adult man with Graves' hyperthyroidism. The rearrangement joins TRBV7-3 to TRBJ2-7, with TRBD1 matching 11 bases. The CDR3 protein is CASSASGTGGIMMQYF. The CDR3 coding sequence is TGTGCCAGCAGTGCTTCCGGGACAGGGGGAATTATGATGCAGTACTTC.